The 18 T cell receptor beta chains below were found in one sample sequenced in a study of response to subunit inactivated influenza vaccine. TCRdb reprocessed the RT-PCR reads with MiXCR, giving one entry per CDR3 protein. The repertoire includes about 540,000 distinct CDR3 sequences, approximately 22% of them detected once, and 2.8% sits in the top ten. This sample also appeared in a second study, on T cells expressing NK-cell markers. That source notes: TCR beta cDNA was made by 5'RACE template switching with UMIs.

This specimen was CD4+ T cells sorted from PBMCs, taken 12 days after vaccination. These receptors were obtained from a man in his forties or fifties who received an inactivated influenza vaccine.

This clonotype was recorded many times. The chain's CDR3 is CASSNQGQPQHF. The DNA for the CDR3 is TGTGCCAGCAGCAATCAGGGACAGCCCCAGCATTTT. The rearrangement uses TRBV7-9 and TRBJ1-5; D may be TRBD1 (5 bases). CDR1 and CDR2 from the germline V gene are SEHNR and FQNEAQ (reference sequence). Trimming took off 5 bases at V and 7 bases at J, with 9 bases between the two ends. CDR3 size: 12 residues.

The CDR3 here is CASNPRDRGKIEQYF. The DNA of the CDR3 is TGTGCCAGCAACCCCCGGGACAGGGGAAAGATCGAGCAGTACTTC. This sequence joins TRBV2 and TRBJ2-7, with 10 bases aligning to TRBD1. The junction had 12 bases not matched to a gene; V was cut back by 7 bases and J by 6 bases. In germline, CDR1 is SNHLY, CDR2 FYNNEI. The CDR3 spans 15 residues.

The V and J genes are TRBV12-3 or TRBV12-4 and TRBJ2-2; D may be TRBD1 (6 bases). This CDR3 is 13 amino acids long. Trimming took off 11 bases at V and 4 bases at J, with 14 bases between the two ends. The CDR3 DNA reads TGTGCCGGAAAACAGGGTAGCACCGGGGAGCTGTTTTTT. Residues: CAGKQGSTGELFF.

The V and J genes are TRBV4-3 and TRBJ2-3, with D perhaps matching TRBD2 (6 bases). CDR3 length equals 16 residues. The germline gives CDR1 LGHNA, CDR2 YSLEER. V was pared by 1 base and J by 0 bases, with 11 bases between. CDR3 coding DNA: TGCGCCAGCAGCCAAGTTTGGAGGGGAAGCACAGATACGCAGTATTTT. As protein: CASSQVWRGSTDTQYF.

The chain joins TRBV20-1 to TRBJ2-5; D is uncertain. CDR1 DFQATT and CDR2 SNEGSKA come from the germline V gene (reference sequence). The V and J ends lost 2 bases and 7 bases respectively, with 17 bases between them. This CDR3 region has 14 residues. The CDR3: CSARSLRSPVTQYF. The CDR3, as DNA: TGCAGTGCTAGAAGTCTGAGGAGTCCCGTGACCCAGTACTTC.

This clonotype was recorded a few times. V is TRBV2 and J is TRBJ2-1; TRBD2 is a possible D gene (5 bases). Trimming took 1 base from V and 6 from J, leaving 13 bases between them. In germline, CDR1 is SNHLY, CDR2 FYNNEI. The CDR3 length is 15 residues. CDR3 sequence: CASSEGRSPGNEQFF. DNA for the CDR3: TGTGCCAGCAGTGAAGGGAGGAGTCCCGGCAATGAGCAGTTCTTC. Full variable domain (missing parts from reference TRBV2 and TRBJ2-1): EPEVTQTPSHQVTQMGQEVILRCVPISNHLYFYWYRQILGQKVEFLVSFYNNEISEKSEIFDDQFSVERPDGSNFTLKIRSTKLEDSAMYFCASSEGRSPGNEQFFGPGTRLTVL.

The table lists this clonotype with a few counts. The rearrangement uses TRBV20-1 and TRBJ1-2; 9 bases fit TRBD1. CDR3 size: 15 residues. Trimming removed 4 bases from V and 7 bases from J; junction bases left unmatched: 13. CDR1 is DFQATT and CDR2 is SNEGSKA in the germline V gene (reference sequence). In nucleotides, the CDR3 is TGCAGTGCTACAAACATCCTAACAGGGGGCTCTGGCTACACCTTC. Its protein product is CSATNILTGGSGYTF.

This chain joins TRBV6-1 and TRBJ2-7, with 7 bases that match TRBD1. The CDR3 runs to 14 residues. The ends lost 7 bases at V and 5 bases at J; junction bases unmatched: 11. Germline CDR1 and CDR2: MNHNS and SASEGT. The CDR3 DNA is TGTGCCAGCACCCCCGGGACAGCGTTGGACGAGCAGTACTTC. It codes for CASTPGTALDEQYF.

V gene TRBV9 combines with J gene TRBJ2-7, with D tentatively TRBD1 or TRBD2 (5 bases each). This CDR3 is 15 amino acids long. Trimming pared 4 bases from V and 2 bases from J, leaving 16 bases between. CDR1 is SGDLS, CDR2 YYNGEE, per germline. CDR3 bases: TGTGCCAGCAGCCCCGATAGGGACGGTCCCTACGAGCAGTACTTC. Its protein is CASSPDRDGPYEQYF.

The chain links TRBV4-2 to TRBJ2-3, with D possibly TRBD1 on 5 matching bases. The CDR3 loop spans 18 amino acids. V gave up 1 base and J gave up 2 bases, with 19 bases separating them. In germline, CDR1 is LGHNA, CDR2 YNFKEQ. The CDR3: CASSQASGRARTTDTQYF. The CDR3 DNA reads TGTGCCAGCAGCCAAGCGTCTGGCAGGGCGAGAACCACAGATACGCAGTATTTT.

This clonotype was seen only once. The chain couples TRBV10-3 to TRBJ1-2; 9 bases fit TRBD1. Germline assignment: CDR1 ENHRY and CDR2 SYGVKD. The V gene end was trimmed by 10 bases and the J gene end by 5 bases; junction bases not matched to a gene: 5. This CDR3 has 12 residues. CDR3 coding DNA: TGTGCCACAGACAGGGGGAAGTATGGCTACACCTTC. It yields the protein CATDRGKYGYTF.

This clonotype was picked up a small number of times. The CDR3 loop is CASSPRLGGGITDTQYF. Written as DNA, the CDR3 is TGTGCCAGCAGCCCTCGATTGGGGGGGGGGATCACAGATACGCAGTATTTT. This chain joins TRBV11-2 and TRBJ2-3; 7 nucleotides match TRBD2. In germline, CDR1 is SGHAT, CDR2 FQNNGV. The CDR3 loop spans 17 amino acids. The V gene end was trimmed by 5 bases and the J gene end by 2 bases; junction bases not matched to a gene: 13.

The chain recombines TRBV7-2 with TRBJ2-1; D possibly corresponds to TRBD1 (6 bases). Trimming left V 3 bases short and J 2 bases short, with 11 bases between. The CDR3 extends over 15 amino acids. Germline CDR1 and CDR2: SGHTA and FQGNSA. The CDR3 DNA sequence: TGTGCCAGCAGCTTCACAGGGACCCCCTACAATGAGCAGTTCTTC. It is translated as CASSFTGTPYNEQFF.

The CDR3 loop is CASSQPGGMETQYF. The CDR3 DNA follows: TGTGCCAGCAGCCAGCCCGGAGGGATGGAGACCCAGTACTTC. The chain recombines TRBV3-1 with TRBJ2-5; a possible D gene is TRBD2 (6 bases). The CDR3 is 14 residues long. V was clipped by 3 bases and J by 5 bases, with 13 bases between them. From germline, CDR1 is LGHDT and CDR2 YNNKEL (reference sequence).

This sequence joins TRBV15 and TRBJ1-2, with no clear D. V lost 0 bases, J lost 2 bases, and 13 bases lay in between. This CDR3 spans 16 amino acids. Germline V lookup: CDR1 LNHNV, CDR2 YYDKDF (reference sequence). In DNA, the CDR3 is TGTGCCACCAGCAGAGAGCCGGGTTTTTTCAACTATGGCTACACCTTC. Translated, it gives CATSREPGFFNYGYTF.

Here the CDR3 DNA reads TGTGCCAGCAGCGCCCCGACAGGGCAGGGGGAGACCCAGTACTTC. As protein: CASSAPTGQGETQYF. V gene TRBV9 combines with J gene TRBJ2-5; 7 nucleotides match TRBD1. V lost 3 bases, J lost 5 bases, and 10 bases stayed unmatched. Looked up from germline, CDR1 is SGDLS and CDR2 is YYNGEE. CDR3 size: 15 residues.

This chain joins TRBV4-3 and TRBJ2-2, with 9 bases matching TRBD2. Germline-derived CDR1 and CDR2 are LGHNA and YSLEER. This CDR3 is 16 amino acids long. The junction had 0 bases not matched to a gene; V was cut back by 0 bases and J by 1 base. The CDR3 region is CASSQELAGNTGELFF. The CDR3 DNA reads TGCGCCAGCAGCCAAGAACTAGCGGGGAACACCGGGGAGCTGTTTTTT.

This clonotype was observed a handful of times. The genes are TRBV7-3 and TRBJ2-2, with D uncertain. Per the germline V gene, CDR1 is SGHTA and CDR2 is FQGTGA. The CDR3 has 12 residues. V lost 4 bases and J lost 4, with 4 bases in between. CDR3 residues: CASSSATGELFF. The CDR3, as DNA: TGTGCCAGCAGCTCTGCCACCGGGGAGCTGTTTTTT.